This TCR beta chain was observed in a study of blood T cell repertoires in COVID-19. This CDR3 is built from 12 residues. Deletions cut 6 bases from V and 1 base from J, with 6 bases between. CDR1 and CDR2 (germline): MNHEY, SVGAGI. This table comes from immunoSEQ multiplex PCR, and its TCRdb copy is limited to in-frame clones, with some not included. This sample has about 42,000 clones; roughly 87% occur once, and the top ten carry more than 5%. This sequence was found in a human donor in a cohort sampled during active COVID-19. The sequenced sample was peripheral blood. The chain carries TRBV6-5 and TRBJ1-1; a weak D match, TRBD1 (5 bases). The CDR3, as DNA: TGTGCCAGCAGGACAGCGAACACTGAAGCTTTCTTT. Its translation is CASRTANTEAFF.